The 2 T cell receptor beta chains reported below all come from one sample, sequenced in a study of OX40 agonist ivuxolimab in advanced cancers. To prepare the library, the immunoSEQ multiplex PCR assay was applied. What TCRdb holds here is the immuneACCESS table cut down to in-frame rearrangements. Part of the clones is not present; checked against another copy, under half of the missing clones reflect an unresolved V gene, and the others are unexplained. In all, the sample holds under 150,000 clones, and about 93% of those were seen once. The leading ten clones occupy approximately 0.93% of the sample. Sequencing was performed on CD4+ or CD8+ T cells sorted from blood, taken in a trial of the OX40 agonist ivuxolimab. These receptors were taken from an adult with an advanced solid tumor such as melanoma, head and neck, liver or kidney cancer.

V and J are TRBV11-3 and TRBJ1-4; 12 bases match TRBD1. J gave up 11 bases and V 2 bases, and 9 bases lay outside the gene matches. Germline V gene data show CDR1 as SGHNT and CDR2 as YENEEA. The CDR3 contains 16 residues. Written as DNA, the CDR3 is TGTGCCAGCAGCTTATTGCCGGGACAGGGGGCGTTGAAACTGTTTTTT. Translation gives CASSLLPGQGALKLFF.

This clone was observed a handful of times. This sample includes further DNA sequences coding for the same CDR3. The chain combines TRBV7-9 with TRBJ1-1, with a possible D match to TRBD1 (6 bases). This CDR3 has 13 residues. Per germline, CDR1 SEHNR and CDR2 FQNEAQ (reference sequence). V dropped 4 bases and J dropped 5 bases, with 11 bases sitting between them. The CDR3, as DNA: TGTGCCAGCAGCTCGCAGGGGAGGACTGAAGCTTTCTTT. Its translation is CASSSQGRTEAFF.